What follows are 8 T cell receptor beta chains derived from one specimen sequenced in a study of shared clonotypes between healthy human individuals. Assay used: immunoSEQ multiplex PCR; TCRdb lists only in-frame clones, some missing. This sample has about 1,500,000 clones; over 95% occur once, and the top ten carry more than 0.9%. The sequenced sample consisted of naive CD4+ T cells sorted from blood. The sample's subset: CD45RA+ positively selected. The receptors shown here come from a man aged 25 to 40 in good health.

The chain is built from TRBV6-1 and TRBJ2-7; D ambiguous. V gave up 8 bases and J gave up 0 bases, with 14 bases separating them. Germline CDR1 is MNHNS and CDR2 is SASEGT. The CDR3 is 14 amino acids. The chain's CDR3 is CASSGRPSSYEQYF. The CDR3 DNA reads as TGTGCCAGCTCAGGTAGACCAAGCTCCTACGAGCAGTACTTC.

The genes are TRBV10-1 and TRBJ2-1, with 11 bases matching TRBD2. Germline CDR1 and CDR2: WNHNN and SYGVQD (reference sequence). This CDR3 has 14 residues. The V gene end was trimmed by 4 bases and the J gene end by 4 bases; junction bases not matched to a gene: 0. The CDR3 sequence: CASSASGRYNEQFF. CDR3 nucleotides: TGCGCCAGCAGTGCTAGCGGGAGGTACAATGAGCAGTTCTTC.

The chain joins TRBV4-1 to TRBJ1-5; tentative D call: TRBD1 (5 bases). Trimming took 2 bases from V and 7 from J, leaving 12 bases between them. Per germline, CDR1 MGHRA and CDR2 YSYEKL. The CDR3 loop spans 14 amino acids. The CDR3 DNA reads TGCGCCAGCAGCCAACCCAGGGAAAGCCAGCCCCAGCATTTT. Its translation: CASSQPRESQPQHF.

This clone was found a few times. Other DNA sequences within the sample encode an identical CDR3. The chain has TRBV5-1 and TRBJ2-5; 7 bases are shared with TRBD1. J lost 1 base, V lost 0 bases, and 0 bases had no gene match. The CDR3 totals 14 residues. Germline values: CDR1 SGHRS, CDR2 YFSETQ. DNA for the CDR3: TGCGCCAGCAGCTTGGGGGACAGCCAAGAGACCCAGTACTTC. This encodes CASSLGDSQETQYF.

Only one count was recorded for this clone. V and J are TRBV5-1 and TRBJ2-2; tentative D call: TRBD1 (6 bases). From germline, CDR1 is SGHRS and CDR2 YFSETQ. V was trimmed by 0 bases and J by 4 bases, leaving 10 bases between them. The CDR3 length is 15 residues. Here the CDR3 DNA reads TGCGCCAGCAGCTTGGGAACAGGGAGCACCGGGGAGCTGTTTTTT. Residues: CASSLGTGSTGELFF.

V and J are TRBV18 and TRBJ1-5; 10 positions match TRBD1. V lost 6 bases, J lost 5 bases, and 4 bases stayed unmatched. CDR3 length: 14 amino acids. In germline, CDR1 is KGHSH, CDR2 LQKENI. CDR3 DNA: TGTGCCAGCTCGGCCGGGACAGGGGATCAGCCCCAGCATTTT. Encoded protein: CASSAGTGDQPQHF.

The V call is TRBV4-1, the J call TRBJ2-7, with 10 bases aligning to TRBD1. CDR1 and CDR2 from the germline V gene are MGHRA and YSYEKL. V was pared by 0 bases and J by 0 bases, with 5 bases of the junction left unmatched. The CDR3 is 17 residues long. As DNA, the CDR3 is TGCGCCAGCAGCCAAGATCCCCGGACAGGGGGCTCCTACGAGCAGTACTTC. Protein product: CASSQDPRTGGSYEQYF.

The genes are TRBV5-1 and TRBJ2-1; TRBD2 aligns across 8 bases. V lost 2 bases and J lost 4; bases outside the gene matches: 5. Germline V gives CDR1 SGHRS, CDR2 YFSETQ. The CDR3 loop spans 15 amino acids. CDR3: CASSLLAEKYNEQFF. As DNA, the CDR3 is TGCGCCAGCAGCTTACTAGCGGAGAAATACAATGAGCAGTTCTTC.